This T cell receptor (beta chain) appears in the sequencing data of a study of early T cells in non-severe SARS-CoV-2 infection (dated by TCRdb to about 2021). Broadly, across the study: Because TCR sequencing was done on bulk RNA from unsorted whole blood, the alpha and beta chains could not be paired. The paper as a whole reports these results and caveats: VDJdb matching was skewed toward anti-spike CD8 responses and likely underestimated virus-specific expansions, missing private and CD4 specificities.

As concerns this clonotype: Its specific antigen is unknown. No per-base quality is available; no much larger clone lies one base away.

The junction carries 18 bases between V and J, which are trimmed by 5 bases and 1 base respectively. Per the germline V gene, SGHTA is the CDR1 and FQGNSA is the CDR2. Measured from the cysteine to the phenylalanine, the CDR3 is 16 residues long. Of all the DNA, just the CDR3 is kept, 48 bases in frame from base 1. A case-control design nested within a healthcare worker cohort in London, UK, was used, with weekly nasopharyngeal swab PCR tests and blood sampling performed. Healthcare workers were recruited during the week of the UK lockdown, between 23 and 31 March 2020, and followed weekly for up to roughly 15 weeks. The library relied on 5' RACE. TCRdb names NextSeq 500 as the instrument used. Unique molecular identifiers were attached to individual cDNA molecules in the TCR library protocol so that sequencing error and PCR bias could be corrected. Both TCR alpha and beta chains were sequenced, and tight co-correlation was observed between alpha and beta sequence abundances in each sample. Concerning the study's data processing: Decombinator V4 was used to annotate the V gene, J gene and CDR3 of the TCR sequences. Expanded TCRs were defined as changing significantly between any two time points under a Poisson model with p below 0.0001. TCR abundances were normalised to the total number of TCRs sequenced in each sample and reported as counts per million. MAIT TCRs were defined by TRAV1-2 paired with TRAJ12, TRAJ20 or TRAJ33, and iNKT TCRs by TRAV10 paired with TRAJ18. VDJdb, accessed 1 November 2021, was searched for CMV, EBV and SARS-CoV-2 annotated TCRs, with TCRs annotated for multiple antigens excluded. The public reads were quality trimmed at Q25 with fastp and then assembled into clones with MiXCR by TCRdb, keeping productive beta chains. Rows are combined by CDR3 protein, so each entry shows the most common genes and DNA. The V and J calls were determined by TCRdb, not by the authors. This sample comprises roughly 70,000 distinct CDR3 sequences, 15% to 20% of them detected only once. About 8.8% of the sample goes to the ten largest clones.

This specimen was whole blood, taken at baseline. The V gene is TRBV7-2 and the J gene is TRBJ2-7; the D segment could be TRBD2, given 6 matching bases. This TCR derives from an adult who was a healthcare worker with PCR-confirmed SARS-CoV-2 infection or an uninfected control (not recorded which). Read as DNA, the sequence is TGTGCCAGCAGCCCCCGGTCGGCGGGGATGTCCTACGAGCAGTACTTC. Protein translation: CASSPRSAGMSYEQYF.